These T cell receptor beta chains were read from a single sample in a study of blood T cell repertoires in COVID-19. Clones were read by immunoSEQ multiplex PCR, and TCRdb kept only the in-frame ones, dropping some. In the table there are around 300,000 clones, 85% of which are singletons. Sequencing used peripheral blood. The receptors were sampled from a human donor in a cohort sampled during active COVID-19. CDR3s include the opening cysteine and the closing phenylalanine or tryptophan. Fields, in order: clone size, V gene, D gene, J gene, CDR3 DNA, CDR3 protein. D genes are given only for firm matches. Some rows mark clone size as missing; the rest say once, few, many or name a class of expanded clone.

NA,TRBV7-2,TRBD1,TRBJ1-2,TGTGCCAGCAGCGCCTACAGGGGGCAGGATGGCTACACCTTC,CASSAYRGQDGYTF
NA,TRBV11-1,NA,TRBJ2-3,TGTGCCAGCAGCTTGTTTGGTGCGAGAACAGATACGCAGTATTTT,CASSLFGARTDTQYF
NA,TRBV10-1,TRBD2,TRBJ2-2,TGCGCCAGCAGTGAGTCAAGGTTTGCGGGAGCTACCGGGGAGCTGTTTTTT,CASSESRFAGATGELFF
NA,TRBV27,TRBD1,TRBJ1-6,TGTGCCAGCAGAAGAGGACAGGGGTATTCACCCCTCCACTTT,CASRRGQGYSPLHF
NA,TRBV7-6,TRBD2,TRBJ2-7,TGTGCCAGCAGGGGGGGTAGCGGGAGGGCCGGCCCATCCAACGAGCAGTACTTC,CASRGGSGRAGPSNEQYF
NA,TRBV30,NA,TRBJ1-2,TGTGCCTGGGCCCTCGGGGTTGACTATGGCTACACCTTC,CAWALGVDYGYTF
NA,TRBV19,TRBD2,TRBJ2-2,TGTGCCAGTAGACTAGCGGGAGTCGCCGGGGAGCTGTTTTTT,CASRLAGVAGELFF
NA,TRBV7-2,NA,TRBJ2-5,TGTGCCAGCAGCTTAATTCCCCGAGAGACCCAGTACTTC,CASSLIPRETQYF
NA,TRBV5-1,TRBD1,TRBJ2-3,TGCGCCAGCAGCCCCGGGACAGGGGGATTTAGAAGAACAGATACGCAGTATTTT,CASSPGTGGFRRTDTQYF
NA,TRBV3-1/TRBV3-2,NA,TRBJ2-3,TGTGCCAGCAGTCCCGTGTCGGGTAGCACAGATACGCAGTATTTT,CASSPVSGSTDTQYF
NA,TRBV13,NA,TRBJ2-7,TGTGCCAGCAGCTTACGGGACACCTACGAGCAGTACTTC,CASSLRDTYEQYF
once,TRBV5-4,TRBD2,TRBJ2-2,TGTGCCAGCAGAATAAGGACTAGCAGAAGCACCGGGGAGCTGTTTTTT,CASRIRTSRSTGELFF
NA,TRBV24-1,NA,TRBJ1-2,TGTGCCACCGGGACAAGCTATGGCTACACCTTC,CATGTSYGYTF
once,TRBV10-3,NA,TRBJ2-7,TGTGCCATCAGTGGTCCCGGGATCGAGCAGTACTTC,CAISGPGIEQYF
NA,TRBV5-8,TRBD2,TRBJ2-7,TGTGCCAGCAGCTTATTGACTAGCGGCGAGCAGTACTTC,CASSLLTSGEQYF
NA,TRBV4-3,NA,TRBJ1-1,TGCGCCAGCAGCCGCCTTGGGGTCGGGGACACTGAAGCTTTCTTT,CASSRLGVGDTEAFF
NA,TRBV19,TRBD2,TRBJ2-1,TGTGCCAGTAGTACCAAACTAGCGGGAGTATCCTATGAGCAGTTCTTC,CASSTKLAGVSYEQFF
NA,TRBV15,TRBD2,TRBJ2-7,TGTGCCACCAGCAATACTGGCGGGAGGATCCCCTACGAGCAGTACTTC,CATSNTGGRIPYEQYF
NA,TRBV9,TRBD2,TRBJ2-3,TGTGCCAGCAGCGTAGCTACGGGGACCCGCTGGGAGGGCCCTCGGGGCACAGATACGCAGTATTTT,CASSVATGTRWEGPRGTDTQYF
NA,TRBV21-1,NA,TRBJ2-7,TGTGCCAGCACCACGGGGGGCCACGAGCAGTACTTC,CASTTGGHEQYF
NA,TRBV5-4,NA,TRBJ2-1,TGTGCCAGCAGCCGCGGAGTAACAGGGAGCTCCTACAATGAGCAGTTCTTC,CASSRGVTGSSYNEQFF
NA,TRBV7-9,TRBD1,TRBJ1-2,TGTGCCAGCTGGGACAGCGTAGAGGCCCGATTTGGCTACACCTTC,CASWDSVEARFGYTF
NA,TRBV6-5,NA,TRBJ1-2,TGTGCCAGCAGGCGGAGTGAGAACTATGGCTACACCTTC,CASRRSENYGYTF
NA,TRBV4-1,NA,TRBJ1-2,TGCGCCAGCAGCCAAGATCCTTACCAGGGGAATGGCTACACCTTC,CASSQDPYQGNGYTF
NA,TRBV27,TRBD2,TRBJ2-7,TGTGCCAGCAGTCCGGGACTAGCGTACGAGCAGTACTTC,CASSPGLAYEQYF
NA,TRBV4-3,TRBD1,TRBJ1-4,TGCGCCAGCAGCCAAGTTACAGGGGTTGTAACTAATGAAAAACTGTTTTTT,CASSQVTGVVTNEKLFF
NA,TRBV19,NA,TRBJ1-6,TGTGCCAGTATCCGGACACTGGTTGTACCCCTCCACTTT,CASIRTLVVPLHF